This T cell receptor (beta chain) was recovered during a study of T-cell reconstitution after alpha-beta-depleted transplantation in children. From germline, CDR1 is SGHRS and CDR2 YFSETQ. V was pared by 4 bases and J by 4 bases, with 11 bases between. The CDR3 runs to 13 residues. Using unique molecular identifiers, the investigators prepared the TCRbeta library. TCRdb re-analysed the PCR reads in MiXCR, keeping a single row per CDR3 protein. The repertoire holds roughly 500,000 distinct CDR3 sequences, with about 18% as singletons. This clonotype originated in a human donor who donated a stem cell graft to a child with acute lymphoblastic leukemia. V gene TRBV5-1 combines with J gene TRBJ2-5; D gene unclear. This sample comprised PBMCs from the stem cell graft donor, obtained from the stem cell graft. CDR3 sequence reads: CASSKGSVETQYF. CDR3 in DNA: TGCGCCAGCAGCAAAGGGTCGGTAGAGACCCAGTACTTC.